This T cell receptor beta chain comes out of a study of shared clonotypes between healthy human individuals. Germline V lookup: CDR1 MNHEY, CDR2 SMNVEV (reference sequence). This CDR3 region has 14 residues. Trimming took 4 bases from V and 9 from J; bases not matched to a gene: 10. Assay used: immunoSEQ multiplex PCR; TCRdb lists only in-frame clones, some missing. The sample includes about 2.3 million clones, over 90% of them seen just once. This clonotype was obtained from a man aged 18 to 29 in good health. Some clones in this sample may be carry-over from other donors' samples. The sequencing input was naive CD4+ T cells from PBMCs. Subset here: CD45RA+ positively selected. The chain uses TRBV27 and TRBJ2-5; 8 bases agree with TRBD1. This CDR3 reads CASSSLRTGSAQYF. The CDR3 nucleotides are TGTGCCAGCAGTTCCCTGAGGACAGGGTCTGCCCAGTACTTC.